This TCR beta chain was identified in a study of blood T cells in healthy people across ages. After removal of 7 bases from V and 3 bases from J, the junction contained 9 bases not matched to a gene. This CDR3 contains 15 residues. The germline V gene has CDR1 MNHEY and CDR2 SMNVEV (reference sequence). For the second PCR, which ran for about 6 to 11 cycles, a sample-barcoded 5' primer and a J-beta primer mix were used. Template switching added a 12-random-nucleotide identifier to every cDNA molecule. TCRdb reanalysed the 5' RACE reads using MiXCR and keeps one entry per CDR3 protein. The table has about 1 million distinct CDR3 sequences, 40% to 55% seen once. This clonotype was detected a few times.

This receptor was identified in a woman aged 55 to 70 in good health. Sequencing was performed on blood. The chain is built from TRBV27 and TRBJ1-5; 7 bases are shared with TRBD1. The CDR3 nucleotides are TGTGCCAGCACCATGACAGGGAGCCCCAATCAGCCCCAGCATTTT. Amino acids: CASTMTGSPNQPQHF.